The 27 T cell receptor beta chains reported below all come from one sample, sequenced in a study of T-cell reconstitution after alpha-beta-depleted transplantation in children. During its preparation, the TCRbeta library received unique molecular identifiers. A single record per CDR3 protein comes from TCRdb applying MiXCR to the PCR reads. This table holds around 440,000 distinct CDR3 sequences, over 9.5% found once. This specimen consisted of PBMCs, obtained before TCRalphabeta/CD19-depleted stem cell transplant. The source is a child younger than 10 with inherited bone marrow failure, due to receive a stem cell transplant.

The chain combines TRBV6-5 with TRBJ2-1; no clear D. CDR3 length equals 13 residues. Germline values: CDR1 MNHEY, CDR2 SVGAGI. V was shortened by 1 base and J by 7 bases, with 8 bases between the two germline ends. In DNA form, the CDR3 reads TGTGCCAGCAGTTACTTTTTGGGGAATGAGCAGTTCTTC. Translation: CASSYFLGNEQFF.

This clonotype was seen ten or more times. The CDR3 reads CASSDPNKETQYF. Written as DNA, the CDR3 is TGTGCCAGCAGTGACCCCAACAAAGAGACCCAGTACTTC. The chain is built from TRBV25-1 and TRBJ2-5; D uncertain. The V gene's germline CDR1 is MGHDK and CDR2 SYGVNS. Trimming took off 3 bases at V and 3 bases at J, with 8 bases between the two ends. This CDR3 has 13 residues. Drawing the rest from reference TRBV25-1 and TRBJ2-5, the complete variable domain is EADIYQTPRYLVIGTGKKITLECSQTMGHDKMYWYQQDPGMELHLIHYSYGVNSTEKGDLSSESTVSRIRTEHFPLTLESARPSHTSQYLCASSDPNKETQYFGPGTRLLVL.

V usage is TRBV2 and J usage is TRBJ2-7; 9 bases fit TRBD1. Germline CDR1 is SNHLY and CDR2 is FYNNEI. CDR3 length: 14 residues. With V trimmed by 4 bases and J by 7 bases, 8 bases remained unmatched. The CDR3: CASSGQGGSSEQYF. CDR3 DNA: TGTGCCAGCAGTGGACAGGGGGGATCAAGTGAGCAGTACTTC.

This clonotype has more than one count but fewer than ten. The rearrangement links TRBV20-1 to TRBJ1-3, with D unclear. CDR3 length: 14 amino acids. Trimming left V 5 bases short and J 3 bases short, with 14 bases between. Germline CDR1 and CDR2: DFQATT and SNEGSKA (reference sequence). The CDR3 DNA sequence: TGCAGTGCTGCGGGTGTATTAAGTGGAAACACCATATATTTT. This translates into CSAAGVLSGNTIYF.

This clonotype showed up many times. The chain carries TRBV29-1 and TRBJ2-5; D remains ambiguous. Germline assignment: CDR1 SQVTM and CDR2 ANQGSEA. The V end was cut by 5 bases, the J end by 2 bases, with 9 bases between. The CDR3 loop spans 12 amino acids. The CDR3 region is CSVLRFQETQYF. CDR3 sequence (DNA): TGCAGCGTTTTGAGGTTTCAAGAGACCCAGTACTTC.

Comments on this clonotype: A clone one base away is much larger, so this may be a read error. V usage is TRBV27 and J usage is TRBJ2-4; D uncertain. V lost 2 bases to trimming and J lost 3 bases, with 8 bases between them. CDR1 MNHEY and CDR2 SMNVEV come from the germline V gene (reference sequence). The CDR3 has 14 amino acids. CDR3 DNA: TGTGCCAGCAGTTTACGGGTTGACAAAAACATTCAGTACTTC. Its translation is CASSLRVDKNIQYF.

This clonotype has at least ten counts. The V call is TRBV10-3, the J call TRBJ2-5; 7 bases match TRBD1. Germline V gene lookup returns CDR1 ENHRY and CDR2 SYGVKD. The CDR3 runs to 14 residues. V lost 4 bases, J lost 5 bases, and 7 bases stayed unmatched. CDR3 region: CAISGSTGNETQYF. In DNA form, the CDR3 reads TGTGCCATCAGTGGGTCGACAGGGAATGAGACCCAGTACTTC.

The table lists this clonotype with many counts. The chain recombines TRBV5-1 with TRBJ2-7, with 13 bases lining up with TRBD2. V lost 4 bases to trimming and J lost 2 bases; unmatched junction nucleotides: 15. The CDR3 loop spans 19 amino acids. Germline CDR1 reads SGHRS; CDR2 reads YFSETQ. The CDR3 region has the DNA TGCGCCAGCAGCCTAAGGACTAGCGGGAGTGAATCCTCTCCCTACGAGCAGTACTTC. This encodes CASSLRTSGSESSPYEQYF.

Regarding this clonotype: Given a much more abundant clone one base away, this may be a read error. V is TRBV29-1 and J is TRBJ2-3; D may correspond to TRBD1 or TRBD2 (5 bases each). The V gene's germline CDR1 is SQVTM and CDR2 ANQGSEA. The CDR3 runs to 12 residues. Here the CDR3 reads CSVEWETDTQNF. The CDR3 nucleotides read TGCAGCGTTGAGTGGGAGACAGATACGCAGAATTTT.

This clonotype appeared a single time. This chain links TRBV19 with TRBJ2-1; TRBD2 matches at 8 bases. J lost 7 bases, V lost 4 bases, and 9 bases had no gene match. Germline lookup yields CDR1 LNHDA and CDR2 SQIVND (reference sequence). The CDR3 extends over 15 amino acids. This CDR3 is CASSKATGGQNEQFF. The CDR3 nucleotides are TGTGCCAGTAGTAAGGCGACGGGAGGGCAAAATGAGCAGTTCTTC.

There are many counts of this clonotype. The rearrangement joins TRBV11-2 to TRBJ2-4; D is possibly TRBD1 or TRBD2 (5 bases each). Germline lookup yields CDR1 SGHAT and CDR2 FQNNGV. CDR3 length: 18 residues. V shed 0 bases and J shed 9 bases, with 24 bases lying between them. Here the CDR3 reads CASSLDVWVEGAGGIQYF. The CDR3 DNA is TGTGCCAGCAGCTTAGATGTATGGGTAGAAGGGGCTGGGGGCATTCAGTACTTC.

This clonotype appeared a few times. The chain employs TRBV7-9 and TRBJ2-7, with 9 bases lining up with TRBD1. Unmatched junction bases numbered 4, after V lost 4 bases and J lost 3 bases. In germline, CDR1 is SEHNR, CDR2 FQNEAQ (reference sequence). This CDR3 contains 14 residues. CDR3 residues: CASSSVDRGYEQYF. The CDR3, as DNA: TGTGCCAGCAGCTCTGTGGACAGGGGCTACGAGCAGTACTTC.

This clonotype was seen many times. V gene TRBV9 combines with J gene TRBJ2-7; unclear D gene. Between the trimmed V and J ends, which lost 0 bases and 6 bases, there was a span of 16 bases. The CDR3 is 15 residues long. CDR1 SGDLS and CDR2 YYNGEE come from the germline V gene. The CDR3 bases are TGTGCCAGCAGCGTAGCCCTGGGTCAGGCTAGCGAGCAGTACTTC. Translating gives CASSVALGQASEQYF.

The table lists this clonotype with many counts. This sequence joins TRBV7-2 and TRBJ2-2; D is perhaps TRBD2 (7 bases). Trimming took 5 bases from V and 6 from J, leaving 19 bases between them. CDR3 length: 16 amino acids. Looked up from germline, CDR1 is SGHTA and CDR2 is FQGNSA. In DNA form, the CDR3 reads TGTGCCAGCAGCGCGGGGGTGATAGGGGGAGCCGGGGAGCTGTTTTTT. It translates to CASSAGVIGGAGELFF.

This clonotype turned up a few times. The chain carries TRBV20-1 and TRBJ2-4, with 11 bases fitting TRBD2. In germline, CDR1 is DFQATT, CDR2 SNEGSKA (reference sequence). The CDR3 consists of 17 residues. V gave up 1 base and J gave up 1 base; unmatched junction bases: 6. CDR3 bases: TGCAGTGCTAGAGTGGTTGCTAGCGGGAGGGCCAAAAACATTCAGTACTTC. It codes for CSARVVASGRAKNIQYF.

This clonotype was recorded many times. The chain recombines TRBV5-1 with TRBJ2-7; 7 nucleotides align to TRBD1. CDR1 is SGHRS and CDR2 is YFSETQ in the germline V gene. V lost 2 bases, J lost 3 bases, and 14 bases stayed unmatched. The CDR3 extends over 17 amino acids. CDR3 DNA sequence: TGCGCCAGCAGCTTATCCCCCTCCGGGACAGAATTCTACGAGCAGTACTTC. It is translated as CASSLSPSGTEFYEQYF.

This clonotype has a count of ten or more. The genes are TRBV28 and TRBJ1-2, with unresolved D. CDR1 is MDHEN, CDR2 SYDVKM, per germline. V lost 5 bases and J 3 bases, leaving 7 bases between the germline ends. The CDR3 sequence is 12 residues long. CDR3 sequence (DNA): TGTGCCAGCAGTCATAATGACTATGGCTACACCTTC. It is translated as CASSHNDYGYTF.

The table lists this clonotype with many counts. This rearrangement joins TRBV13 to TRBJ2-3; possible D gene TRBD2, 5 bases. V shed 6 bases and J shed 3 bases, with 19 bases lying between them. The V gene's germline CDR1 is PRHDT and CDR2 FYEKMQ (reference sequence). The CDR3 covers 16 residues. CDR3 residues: CASRSLGLAETDTQYF. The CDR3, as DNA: TGTGCCAGCAGAAGTTTAGGGCTAGCTGAGACAGATACGCAGTATTTT.

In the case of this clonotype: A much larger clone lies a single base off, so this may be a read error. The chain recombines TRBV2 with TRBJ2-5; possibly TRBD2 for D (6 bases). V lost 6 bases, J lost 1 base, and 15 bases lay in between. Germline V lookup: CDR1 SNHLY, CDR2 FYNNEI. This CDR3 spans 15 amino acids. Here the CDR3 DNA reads TGTGCCAGCAGGCGGGACGCCGCAACCCAAGAGACCCAGTACTTC. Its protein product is CASRRDAATQETQYF. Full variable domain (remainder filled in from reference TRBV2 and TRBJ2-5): EPEVTQTPSHQVTQMGQEVILRCVPISNHLYFYWYRQILGQKVEFLVSFYNNEISEKSEIFDDQFSVERPDGSNFTLKIRSTKLEDSAMYFCASRRDAATQETQYFGPGTRLLVL.

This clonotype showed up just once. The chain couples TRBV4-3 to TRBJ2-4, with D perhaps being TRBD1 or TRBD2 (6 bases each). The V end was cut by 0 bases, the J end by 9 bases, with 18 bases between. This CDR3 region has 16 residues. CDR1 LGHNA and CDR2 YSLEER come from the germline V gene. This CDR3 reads CASSQDMEGHHSIQYF. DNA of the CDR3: TGCGCCAGCAGCCAAGATATGGAGGGACATCATTCCATTCAGTACTTC.

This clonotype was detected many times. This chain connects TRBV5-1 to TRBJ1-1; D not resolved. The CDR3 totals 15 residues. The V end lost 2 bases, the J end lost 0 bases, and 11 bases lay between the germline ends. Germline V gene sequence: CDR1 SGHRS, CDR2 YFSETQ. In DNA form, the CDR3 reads TGCGCCAGCAGCTTTGCAAGAGCCATGAACACTGAAGCTTTCTTT. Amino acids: CASSFARAMNTEAFF.

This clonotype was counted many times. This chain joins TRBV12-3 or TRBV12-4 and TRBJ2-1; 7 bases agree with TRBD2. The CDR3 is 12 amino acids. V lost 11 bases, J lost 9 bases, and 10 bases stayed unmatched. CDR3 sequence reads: CASLGGYSEQFF. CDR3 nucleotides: TGTGCCTCTTTGGGGGGGTATAGTGAGCAGTTCTTC.

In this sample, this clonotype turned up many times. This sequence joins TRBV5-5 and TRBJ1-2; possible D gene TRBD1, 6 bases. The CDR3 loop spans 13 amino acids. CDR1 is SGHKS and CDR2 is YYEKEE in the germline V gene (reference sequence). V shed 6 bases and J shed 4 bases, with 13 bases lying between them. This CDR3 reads CASTLGQRYGYTF. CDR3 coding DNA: TGTGCCAGCACCTTAGGACAGCGCTATGGCTACACCTTC.

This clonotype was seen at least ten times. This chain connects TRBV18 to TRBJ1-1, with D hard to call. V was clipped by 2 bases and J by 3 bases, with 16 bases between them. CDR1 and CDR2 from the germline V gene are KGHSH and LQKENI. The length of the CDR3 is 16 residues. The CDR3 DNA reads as TGTGCCAGCTCACCAAGCCGCGGGCAGGATGACACTGAAGCTTTCTTT. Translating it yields CASSPSRGQDDTEAFF.

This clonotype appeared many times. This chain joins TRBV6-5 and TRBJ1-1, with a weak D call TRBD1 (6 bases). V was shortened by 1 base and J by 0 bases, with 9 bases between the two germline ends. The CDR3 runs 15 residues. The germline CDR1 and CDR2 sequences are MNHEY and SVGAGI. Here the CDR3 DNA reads TGTGCCAGCAGTTACTGGGGGCCGATGAACACTGAAGCTTTCTTT. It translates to CASSYWGPMNTEAFF.

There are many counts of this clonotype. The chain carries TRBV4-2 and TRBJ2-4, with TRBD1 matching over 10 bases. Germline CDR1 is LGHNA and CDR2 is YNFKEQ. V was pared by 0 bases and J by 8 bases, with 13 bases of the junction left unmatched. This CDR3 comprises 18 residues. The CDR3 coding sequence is TGTGCCAGCAGCCAAGATTCGTGGGACAGGGGTGGGTCGGACATTCAGTACTTC. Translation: CASSQDSWDRGGSDIQYF.

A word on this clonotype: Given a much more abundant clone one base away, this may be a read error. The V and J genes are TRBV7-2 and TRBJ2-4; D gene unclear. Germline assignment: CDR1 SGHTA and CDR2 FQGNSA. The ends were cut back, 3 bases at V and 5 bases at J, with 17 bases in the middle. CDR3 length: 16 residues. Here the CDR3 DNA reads TGTGCCAGCAGCTTTGTGGGCGGATTAACCCAAAACATTCAGTACTTC. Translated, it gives CASSFVGGLTQNIQYF.